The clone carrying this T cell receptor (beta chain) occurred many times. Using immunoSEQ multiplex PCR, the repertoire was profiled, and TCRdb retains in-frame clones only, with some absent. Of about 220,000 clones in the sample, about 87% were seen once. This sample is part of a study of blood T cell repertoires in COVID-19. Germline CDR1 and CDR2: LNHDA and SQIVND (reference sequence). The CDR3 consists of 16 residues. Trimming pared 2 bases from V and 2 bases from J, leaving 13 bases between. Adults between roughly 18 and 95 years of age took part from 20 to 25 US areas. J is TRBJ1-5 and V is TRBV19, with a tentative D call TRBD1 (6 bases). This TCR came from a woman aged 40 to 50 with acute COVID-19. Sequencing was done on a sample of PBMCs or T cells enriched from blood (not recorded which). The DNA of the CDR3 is TGTGCCAGTAGTATAAGGGCGGGGGGCGGCAATCAGCCCCAGCATTTT. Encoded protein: CASSIRAGGGNQPQHF.